The clone carrying this TCR beta chain came up many times. None of the patients had undergone any treatment ahead of thyroid surgery. With MiXCR, TCRdb reprocessed the PCR reads. The profile shows fewer than 100,000 clones, 14% to 15% of them singletons. The CDR3 extends over 11 amino acids. V lost 5 bases and J 14 bases, leaving 14 bases between the germline ends. Germline CDR1 is SEHNR and CDR2 is FQNEAQ (reference sequence). The data originate from a study of metastatic and nonmetastatic thyroid tumors. The sample taken for sequencing was blood. This clonotype originated in a female donor with papillary thyroid cancer or a benign thyroid nodule (not recorded which). Some clones in this sample may be carry-over from other donors' samples. The V call is TRBV7-9, the J call TRBJ2-3, with D possibly TRBD2 on 7 matching bases. This chain's CDR3 is CASSGGGLRYF. For the CDR3, the DNA is TGTGCCAGCAGCGGGGGGGGGCTGCGGTATTTT. Full variable domain (rest looked up from reference TRBV7-9 and TRBJ2-3): DTGVSQNPRHKITKRGQNVTFRCDPISEHNRLYWYRQTLGQGPEFLTYFQNEAQLEKSRLLSDRFSAERPKGSFSTLEIQRTEQGDSAMYLCASSGGGLRYFGPGTRLTVL.